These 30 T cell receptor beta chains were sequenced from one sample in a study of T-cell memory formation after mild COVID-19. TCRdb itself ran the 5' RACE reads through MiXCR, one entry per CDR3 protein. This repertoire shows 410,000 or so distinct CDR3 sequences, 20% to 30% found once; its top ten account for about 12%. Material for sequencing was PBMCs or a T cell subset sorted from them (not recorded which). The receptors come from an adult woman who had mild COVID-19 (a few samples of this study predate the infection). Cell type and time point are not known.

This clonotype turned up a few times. CDR3 DNA sequence: TGTGCCAGCACCAGACAGGGAATAAGTGAGCAGTTCTTC. It yields the protein CASTRQGISEQFF. V and J are TRBV2 and TRBJ2-1, with TRBD1 identical over 7 bases. The V and J ends lost 7 bases and 9 bases, in that order; junction bases with no gene match: 9. Germline V gives CDR1 SNHLY, CDR2 FYNNEI. The CDR3 covers 13 residues.

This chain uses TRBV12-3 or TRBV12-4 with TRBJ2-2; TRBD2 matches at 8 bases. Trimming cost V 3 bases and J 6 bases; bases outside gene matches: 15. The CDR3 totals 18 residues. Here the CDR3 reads CASSFKLGAGGLPGELFF. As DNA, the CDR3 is TGTGCCAGCAGTTTCAAGCTCGGGGCGGGGGGCCTCCCCGGGGAGCTGTTTTTT.

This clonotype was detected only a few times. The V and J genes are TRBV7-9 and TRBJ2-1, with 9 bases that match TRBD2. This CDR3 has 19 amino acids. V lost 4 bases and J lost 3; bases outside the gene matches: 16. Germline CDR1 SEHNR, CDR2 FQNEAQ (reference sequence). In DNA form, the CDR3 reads TGTGCCAGCAGCTCCGACCCACCCGGGCGGGGGGGCCTCTACAATGAGCAGTTCTTC. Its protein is CASSSDPPGRGGLYNEQFF. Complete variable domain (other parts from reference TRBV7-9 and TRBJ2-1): DTGVSQNPRHKITKRGQNVTFRCDPISEHNRLYWYRQTLGQGPEFLTYFQNEAQLEKSRLLSDRFSAERPKGSFSTLEIQRTEQGDSAMYLCASSSDPPGRGGLYNEQFFGPGTRLTVL.

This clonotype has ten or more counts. The CDR3 reads CASSPEAGALGGYTF. The CDR3 coding sequence is TGTGCCAGCAGTCCGGAGGCGGGCGCCCTGGGTGGCTACACCTTC. The rearrangement joins TRBV7-9 to TRBJ1-2; D is unclear. The length of the CDR3 is 15 residues. Germline values: CDR1 SEHNR, CDR2 FQNEAQ (reference sequence). Trimming took 6 bases from V and 7 from J, leaving 21 bases between them.

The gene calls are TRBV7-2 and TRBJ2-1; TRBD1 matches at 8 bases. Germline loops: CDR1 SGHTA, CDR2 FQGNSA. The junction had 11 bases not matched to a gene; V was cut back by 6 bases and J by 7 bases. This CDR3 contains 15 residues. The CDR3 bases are TGTGCCAGCAGAACTATTGCAGGGGGCGGAAATGAGCAGTTCTTC. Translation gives CASRTIAGGGNEQFF.

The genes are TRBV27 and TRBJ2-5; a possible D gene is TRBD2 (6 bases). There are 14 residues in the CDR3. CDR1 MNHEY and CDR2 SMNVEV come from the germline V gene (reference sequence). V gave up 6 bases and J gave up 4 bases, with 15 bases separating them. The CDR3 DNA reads TGTGCCAGCAGCCCATTCGGGGGAGGAGAGACCCAGTACTTC. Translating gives CASSPFGGGETQYF.

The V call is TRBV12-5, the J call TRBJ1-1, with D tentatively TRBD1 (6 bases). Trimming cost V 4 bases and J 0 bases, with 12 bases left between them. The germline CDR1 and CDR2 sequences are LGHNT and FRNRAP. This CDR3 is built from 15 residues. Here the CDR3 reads CASGSTRDMNTEAFF. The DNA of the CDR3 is TGTGCTAGTGGTTCTACTAGGGACATGAACACTGAAGCTTTCTTT.

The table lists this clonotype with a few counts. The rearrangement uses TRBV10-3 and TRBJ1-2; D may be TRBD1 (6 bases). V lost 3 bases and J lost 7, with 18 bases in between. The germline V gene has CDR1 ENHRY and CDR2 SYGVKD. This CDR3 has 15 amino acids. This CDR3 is CAISDIQGAVSGYTF. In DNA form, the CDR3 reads TGTGCCATCAGTGACATACAGGGAGCAGTTAGTGGCTACACCTTC.

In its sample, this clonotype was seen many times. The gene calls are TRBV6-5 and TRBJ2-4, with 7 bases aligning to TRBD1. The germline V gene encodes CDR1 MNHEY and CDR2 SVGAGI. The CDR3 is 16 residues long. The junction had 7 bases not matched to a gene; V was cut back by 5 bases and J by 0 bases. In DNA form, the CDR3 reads TGTGCCAGCAGTCCCTATCGACAGGGAGCCAAAAACATTCAGTACTTC. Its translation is CASSPYRQGAKNIQYF.

The DNA of the CDR3 is TGTGCCAGCTCACCGGCAACAATTACCTACGAGCAGTACTTC. Residues: CASSPATITYEQYF. The gene calls are TRBV18 and TRBJ2-7; D is unclear. Germline V gives CDR1 KGHSH, CDR2 LQKENI. With 3 bases removed from V and 2 bases from J, the gap between germline ends came to 11 bases. This CDR3 is 14 amino acids long.

CDR3 coding DNA: TGTGCCAGCAGCCACCGCGGAGATAGCACAGATACGCAGTATTTT. Its translation is CASSHRGDSTDTQYF. This sequence joins TRBV6-2 or TRBV6-3 and TRBJ2-3; the D is unclear. V lost 6 bases to trimming and J lost 0 bases, with 13 bases between them. Germline V gene sequence: CDR1 MNHEY, CDR2 SVGEGT. This CDR3 is 15 amino acids long.

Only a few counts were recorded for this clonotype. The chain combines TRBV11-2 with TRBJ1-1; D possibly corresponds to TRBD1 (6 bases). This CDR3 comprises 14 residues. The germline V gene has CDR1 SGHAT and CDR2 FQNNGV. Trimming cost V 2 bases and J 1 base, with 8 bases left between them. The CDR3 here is CASSLQQGNTEAFF. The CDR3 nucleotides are TGTGCCAGCAGCTTACAACAGGGGAACACTGAAGCTTTCTTT.

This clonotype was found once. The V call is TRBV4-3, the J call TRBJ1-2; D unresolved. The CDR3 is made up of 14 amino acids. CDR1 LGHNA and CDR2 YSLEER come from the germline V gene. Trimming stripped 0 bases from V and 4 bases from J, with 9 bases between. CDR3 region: CASSQDTAVYGYTF. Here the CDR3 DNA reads TGCGCCAGCAGCCAAGACACCGCGGTCTATGGCTACACCTTC.

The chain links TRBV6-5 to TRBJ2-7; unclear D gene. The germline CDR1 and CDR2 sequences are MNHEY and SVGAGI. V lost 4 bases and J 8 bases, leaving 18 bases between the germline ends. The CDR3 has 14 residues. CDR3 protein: CASSSQVRRSQQYF. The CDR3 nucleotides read TGTGCCAGCAGTTCCCAAGTTCGTCGCAGCCAGCAGTACTTC.

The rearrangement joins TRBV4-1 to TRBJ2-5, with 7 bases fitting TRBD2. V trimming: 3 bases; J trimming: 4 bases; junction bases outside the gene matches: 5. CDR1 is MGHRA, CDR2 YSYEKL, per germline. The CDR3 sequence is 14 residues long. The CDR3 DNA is TGCGCCAGCAGCCACCCCGGGAGGAGAGAGACCCAGTACTTC. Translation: CASSHPGRRETQYF.

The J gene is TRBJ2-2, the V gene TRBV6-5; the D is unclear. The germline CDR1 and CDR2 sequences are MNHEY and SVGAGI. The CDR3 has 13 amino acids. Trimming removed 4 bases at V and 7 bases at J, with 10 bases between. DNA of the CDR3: TGTGCCAGCAGTTTAGGGTCGGGCGGGGAGCTGTTTTTT. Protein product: CASSLGSGGELFF.

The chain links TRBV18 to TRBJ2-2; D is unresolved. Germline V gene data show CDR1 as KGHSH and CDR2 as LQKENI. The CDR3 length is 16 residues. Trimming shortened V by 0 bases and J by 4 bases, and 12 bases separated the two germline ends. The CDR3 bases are TGTGCCAGCTCACCACCCCGGACCAGAAGCACCGGGGAGCTGTTTTTT. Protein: CASSPPRTRSTGELFF. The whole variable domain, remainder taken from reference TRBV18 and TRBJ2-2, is NAGVMQNPRHLVRRRGQEARLRCSPMKGHSHVYWYRQLPEEGLKFMVYLQKENIIDESGMPKERFSAEFPKEGPSILRIQQVVRGDSAAYFCASSPPRTRSTGELFFGEGSRLTVL.

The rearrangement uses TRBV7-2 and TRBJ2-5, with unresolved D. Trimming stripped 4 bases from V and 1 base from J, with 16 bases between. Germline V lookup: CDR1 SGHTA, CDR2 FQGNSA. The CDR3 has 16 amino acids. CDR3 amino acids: CASSSGTMRSQETQYF. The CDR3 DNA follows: TGTGCCAGCAGCTCCGGCACGATGAGGAGCCAAGAGACCCAGTACTTC.

The CDR3 is CASSLPTVSTDTQYF. The CDR3 DNA is TGTGCCAGCAGTTTACCGACAGTTAGCACAGATACGCAGTATTTT. V usage is TRBV12-3 or TRBV12-4 and J usage is TRBJ2-3, with a weak D call TRBD1 (5 bases). Trimming removed 2 bases at V and 0 bases at J, with 9 bases between. CDR3 size: 15 residues.

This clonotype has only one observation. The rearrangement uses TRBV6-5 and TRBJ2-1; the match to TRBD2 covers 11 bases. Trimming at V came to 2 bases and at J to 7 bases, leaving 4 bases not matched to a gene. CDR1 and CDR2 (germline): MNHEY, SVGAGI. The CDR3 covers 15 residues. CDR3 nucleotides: TGTGCCAGCAGTTACCTCCTAGCGGGAGGTAATGAGCAGTTCTTC. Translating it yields CASSYLLAGGNEQFF.

This chain's CDR3 is CASSLGAEAFYGYTF. Here the CDR3 DNA reads TGTGCCAGCAGCTTAGGGGCCGAGGCCTTCTATGGCTACACCTTC. This sequence joins TRBV7-9 and TRBJ1-2, with D hard to call. Germline CDR1 and CDR2: SEHNR and FQNEAQ (reference sequence). V was clipped by 1 base and J by 4 bases, with 13 bases between them. The CDR3 consists of 15 residues.

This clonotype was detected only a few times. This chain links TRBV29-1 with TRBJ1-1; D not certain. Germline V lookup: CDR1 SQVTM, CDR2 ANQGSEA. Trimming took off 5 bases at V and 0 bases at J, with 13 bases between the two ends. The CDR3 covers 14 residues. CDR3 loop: CSVLRGSVNTEAFF. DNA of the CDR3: TGCAGCGTTCTAAGAGGATCGGTGAACACTGAAGCTTTCTTT.

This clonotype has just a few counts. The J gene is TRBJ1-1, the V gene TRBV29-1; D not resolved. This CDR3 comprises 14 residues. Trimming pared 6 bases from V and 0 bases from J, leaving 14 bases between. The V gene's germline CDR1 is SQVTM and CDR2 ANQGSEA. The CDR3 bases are TGCAGCGTCGTACTCGGAAAGATGAACACTGAAGCTTTCTTT. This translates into CSVVLGKMNTEAFF.

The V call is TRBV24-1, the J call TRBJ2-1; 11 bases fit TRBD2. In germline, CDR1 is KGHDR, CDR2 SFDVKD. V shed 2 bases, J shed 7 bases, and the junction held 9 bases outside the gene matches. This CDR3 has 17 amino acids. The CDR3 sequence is CATSDSTSGTGTNEQFF. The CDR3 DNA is TGTGCCACCAGTGATTCGACTAGCGGGACCGGCACGAATGAGCAGTTCTTC.

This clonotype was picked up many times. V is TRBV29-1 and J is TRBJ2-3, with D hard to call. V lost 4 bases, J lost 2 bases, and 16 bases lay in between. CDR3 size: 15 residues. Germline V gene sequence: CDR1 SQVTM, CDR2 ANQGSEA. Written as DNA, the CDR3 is TGCAGCGTTGTAGTGGGCCGGATTAACACAGATACGCAGTATTTT. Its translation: CSVVVGRINTDTQYF.

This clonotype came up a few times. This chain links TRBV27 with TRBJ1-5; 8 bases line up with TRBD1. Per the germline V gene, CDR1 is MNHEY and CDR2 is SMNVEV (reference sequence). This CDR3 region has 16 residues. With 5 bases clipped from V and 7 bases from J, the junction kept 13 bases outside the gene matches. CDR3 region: CASSLAGDRREQPQHF. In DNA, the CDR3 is TGTGCCAGCAGTCTAGCCGGGGACAGGAGGGAACAGCCCCAGCATTTT.

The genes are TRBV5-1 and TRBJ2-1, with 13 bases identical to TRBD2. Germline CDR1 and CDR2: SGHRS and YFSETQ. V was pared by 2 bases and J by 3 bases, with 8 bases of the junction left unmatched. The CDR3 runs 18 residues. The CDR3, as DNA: TGCGCCAGCAGCTTAACTAGCGGGGGGGCGCCGGGCTACAATGAGCAGTTCTTC. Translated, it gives CASSLTSGGAPGYNEQFF.

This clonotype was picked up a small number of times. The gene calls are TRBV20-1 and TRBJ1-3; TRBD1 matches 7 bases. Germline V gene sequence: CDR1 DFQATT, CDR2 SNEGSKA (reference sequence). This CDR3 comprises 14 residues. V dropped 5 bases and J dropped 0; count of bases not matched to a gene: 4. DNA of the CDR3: TGCAGTGCTGTCGCAGGGGGCTCTGGAAACACCATATATTTT. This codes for CSAVAGGSGNTIYF.

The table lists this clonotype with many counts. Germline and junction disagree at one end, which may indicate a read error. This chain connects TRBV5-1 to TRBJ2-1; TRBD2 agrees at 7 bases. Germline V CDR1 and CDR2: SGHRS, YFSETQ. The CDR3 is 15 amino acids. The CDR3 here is CASSLGGRSSNEQFF. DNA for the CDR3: TGCGCCAGCAGCCTGGGCGGGAGATCCTCCAATGAGCAGTTCTTC.

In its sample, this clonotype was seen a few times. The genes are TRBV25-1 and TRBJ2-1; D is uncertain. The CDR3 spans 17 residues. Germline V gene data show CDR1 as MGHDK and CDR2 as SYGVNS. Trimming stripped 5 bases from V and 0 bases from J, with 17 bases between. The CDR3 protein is CASSPFGGRSSYNEQFF. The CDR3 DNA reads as TGTGCCAGCAGTCCTTTTGGTGGGCGGAGCTCCTACAATGAGCAGTTCTTC.